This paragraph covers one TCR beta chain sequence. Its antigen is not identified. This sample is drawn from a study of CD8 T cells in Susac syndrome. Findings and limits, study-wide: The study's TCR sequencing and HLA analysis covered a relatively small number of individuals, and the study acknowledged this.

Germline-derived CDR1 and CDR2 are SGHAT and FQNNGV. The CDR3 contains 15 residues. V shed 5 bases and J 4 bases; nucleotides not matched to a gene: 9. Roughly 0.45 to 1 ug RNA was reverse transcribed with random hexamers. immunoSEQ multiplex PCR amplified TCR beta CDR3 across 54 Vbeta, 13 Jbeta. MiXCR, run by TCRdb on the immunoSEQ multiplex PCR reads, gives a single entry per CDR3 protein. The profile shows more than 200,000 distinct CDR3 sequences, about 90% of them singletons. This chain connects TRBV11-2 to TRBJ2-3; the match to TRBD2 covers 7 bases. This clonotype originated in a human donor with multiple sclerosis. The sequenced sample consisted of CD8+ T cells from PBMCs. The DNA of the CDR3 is TGTGCCAGCAGCAAGTATAGCGGGCGGGCAGATACGCAGTATTTT. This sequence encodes CASSKYSGRADTQYF.